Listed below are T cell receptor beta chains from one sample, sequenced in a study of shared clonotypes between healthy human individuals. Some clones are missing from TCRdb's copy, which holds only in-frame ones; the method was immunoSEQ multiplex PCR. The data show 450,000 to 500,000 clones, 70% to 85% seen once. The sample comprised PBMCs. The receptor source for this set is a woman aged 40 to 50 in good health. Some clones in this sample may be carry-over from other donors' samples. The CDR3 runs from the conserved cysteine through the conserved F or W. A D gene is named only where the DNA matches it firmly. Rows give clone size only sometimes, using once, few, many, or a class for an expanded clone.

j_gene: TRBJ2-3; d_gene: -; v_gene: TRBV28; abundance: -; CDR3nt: TGTGCCAGCAGTTTATTGACGGGGGGCACAGATACGCAGTATTTT; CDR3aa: CASSLLTGGTDTQYF
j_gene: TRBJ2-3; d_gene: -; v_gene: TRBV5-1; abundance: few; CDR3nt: TGCGCCAGCAGCTGGGATTCGAACACAGATACGCAGTATTTT; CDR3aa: CASSWDSNTDTQYF
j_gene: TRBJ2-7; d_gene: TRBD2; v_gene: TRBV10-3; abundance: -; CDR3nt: TGTGCCGTCAGCCAACTAGCGGGAGGGCGCAGAAGCTCCTACGAGCAGTACTTC; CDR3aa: CAVSQLAGGRRSSYEQYF
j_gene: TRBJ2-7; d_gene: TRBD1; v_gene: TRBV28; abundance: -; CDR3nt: TGTGCCAGCAGGGAGAGGGGTCAGGGGGCCTACGAGCAGTACTTC; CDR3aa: CASRERGQGAYEQYF
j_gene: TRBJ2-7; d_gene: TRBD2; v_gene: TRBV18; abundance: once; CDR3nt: TGTGCCAGCTCACCATCATCGACTAGCGCCCTCTACGAGCAGTACTTC; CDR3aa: CASSPSSTSALYEQYF
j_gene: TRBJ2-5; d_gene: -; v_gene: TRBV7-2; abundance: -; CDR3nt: TGTGCCAGCAGCTTATTTCGCAAGAGTACAGGGTCCCGGGAGACCCAGTACTTC; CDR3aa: CASSLFRKSTGSRETQYF
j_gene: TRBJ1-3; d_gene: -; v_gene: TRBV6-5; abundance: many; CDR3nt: TGTGCCAGCAGTTCAAGGGGGTTTGGAAACACCATATATTTT; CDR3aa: CASSSRGFGNTIYF
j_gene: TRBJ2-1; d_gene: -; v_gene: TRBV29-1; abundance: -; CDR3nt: TGCAGCGTTCGGCCATGGGAGTCCTACAATGAGCAGTTCTTC; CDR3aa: CSVRPWESYNEQFF
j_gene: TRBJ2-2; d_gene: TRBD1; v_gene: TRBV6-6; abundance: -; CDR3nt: TGTGCCAGCAGACCCGGGACAGGGGGCATCGGGGAGCTGTTTTTT; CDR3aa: CASRPGTGGIGELFF
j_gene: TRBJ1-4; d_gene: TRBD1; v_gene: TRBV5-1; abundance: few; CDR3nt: TGCGCCAGCAGCCCGGGACAGGTGGGAAGGGAAAAACTGTTTTTT; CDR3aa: CASSPGQVGREKLFF
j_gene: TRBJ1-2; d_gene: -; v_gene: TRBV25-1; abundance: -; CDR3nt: TGTGCCAGCAGTGAATTTGGTACTCTTGATCGGGTCACCTTC; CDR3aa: CASSEFGTLDRVTF
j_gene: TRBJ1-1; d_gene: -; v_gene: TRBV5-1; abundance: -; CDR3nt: TGCGCCAGCAGCTTGTTTGAAACCAGAGGTATTGAAGCTTTCTTT; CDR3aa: CASSLFETRGIEAFF
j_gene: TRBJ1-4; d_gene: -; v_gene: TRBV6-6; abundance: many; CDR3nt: TGTGCCAGCAGTCCCAGGGTTGGAGAAAAACTGTTTTTT; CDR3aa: CASSPRVGEKLFF
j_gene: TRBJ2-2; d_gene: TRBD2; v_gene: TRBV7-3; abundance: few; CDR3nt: TGTGCCAGCAGTACTAGCGCCGGGGAGCTGTTTTTT; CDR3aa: CASSTSAGELFF
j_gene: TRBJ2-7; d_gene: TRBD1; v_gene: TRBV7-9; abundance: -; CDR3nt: TGTGCCAGCAGCTTCGACAGGGGCAAAAGCTCCTACGAGCAGTACTTC; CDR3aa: CASSFDRGKSSYEQYF
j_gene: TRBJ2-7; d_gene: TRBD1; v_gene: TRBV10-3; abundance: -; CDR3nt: TGTGCCATCACCCCCGGGACAGGGTTACGTTACGAGCAGTACTTC; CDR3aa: CAITPGTGLRYEQYF
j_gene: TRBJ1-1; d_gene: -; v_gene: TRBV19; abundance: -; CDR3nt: TGTGCCAGTCGGGCGGAGGATATGAACACTGAAGCTTTCTTT; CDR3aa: CASRAEDMNTEAFF
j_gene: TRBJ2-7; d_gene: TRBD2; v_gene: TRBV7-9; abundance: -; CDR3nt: TGTGCCAGCAGCTCACTAGCGGGAGATGACGAGCAGTACTTC; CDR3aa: CASSSLAGDDEQYF
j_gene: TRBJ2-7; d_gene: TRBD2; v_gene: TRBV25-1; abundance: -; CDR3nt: TGTGCCAGCAGTGAATGGTCTAGCGGGGCTTCCTACGAGCAGTACTTC; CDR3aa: CASSEWSSGASYEQYF
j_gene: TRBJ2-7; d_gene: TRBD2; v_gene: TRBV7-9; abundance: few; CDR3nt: TGTGCCAGCAGCTTGCAAGCGGGAGGCCCCTCCGCCGAGCAGTACTTC; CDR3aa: CASSLQAGGPSAEQYF
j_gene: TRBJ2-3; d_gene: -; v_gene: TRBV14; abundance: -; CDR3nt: TGTGCCAGCAGCCAAAATTTGCAAGATACGCAGTATTTT; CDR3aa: CASSQNLQDTQYF
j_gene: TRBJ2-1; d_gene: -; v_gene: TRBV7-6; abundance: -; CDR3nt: TGTGCCAGCAGCCCGACTCGGACGGGAGTGGGGGGTGAGCAGTTCTTC; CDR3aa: CASSPTRTGVGGEQFF
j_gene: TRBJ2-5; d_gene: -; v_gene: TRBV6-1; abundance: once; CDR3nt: TGTGCCAGCAGACTCCCCCCTGGGGAGACCCAGTACTTC; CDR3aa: CASRLPPGETQYF
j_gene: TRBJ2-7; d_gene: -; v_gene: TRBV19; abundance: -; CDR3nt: TGTGCCAGTAGTATCGCTGCAACAATGGCAGGCGAGCAGTACTTC; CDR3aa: CASSIAATMAGEQYF
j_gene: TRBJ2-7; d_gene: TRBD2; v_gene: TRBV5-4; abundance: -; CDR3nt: TGTGCCAGCAGCAGGGGACTAGCGGGCTACGAGCAGTACTTC; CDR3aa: CASSRGLAGYEQYF
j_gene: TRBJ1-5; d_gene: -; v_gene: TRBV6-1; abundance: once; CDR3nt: TGTGCCAGCAGTGAACCTAGGACTAGCAATCAGCCCCAGCATTTT; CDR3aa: CASSEPRTSNQPQHF
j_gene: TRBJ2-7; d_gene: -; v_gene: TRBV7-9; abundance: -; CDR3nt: TGTGCCAGCAGCCCCGGCCTCTACGAGCAGTACTTC; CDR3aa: CASSPGLYEQYF
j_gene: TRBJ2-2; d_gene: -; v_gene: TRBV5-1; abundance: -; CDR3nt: TGCGCCAGCAGCTTGGCAGTGTGGGGGGAAACTAACACCGGGGAGCTGTTTTTT; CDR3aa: CASSLAVWGETNTGELFF
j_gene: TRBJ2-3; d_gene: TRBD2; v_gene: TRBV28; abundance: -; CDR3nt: TGTGCCAGCAGTTTATCGACCCTAGCGGGGCACACAGATACGCAGTATTTT; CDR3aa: CASSLSTLAGHTDTQYF
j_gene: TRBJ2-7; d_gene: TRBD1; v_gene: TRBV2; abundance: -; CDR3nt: TGTGCCAGCAGAAAAGGGACAGTGGACGAGCAGTACTTC; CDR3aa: CASRKGTVDEQYF
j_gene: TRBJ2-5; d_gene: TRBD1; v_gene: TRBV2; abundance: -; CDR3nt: TGTGCCAGCAGTGAAGGCCCAGGGGGTTGGTCGGGCGACGGAGAGACCCAGTACTTC; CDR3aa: CASSEGPGGWSGDGETQYF
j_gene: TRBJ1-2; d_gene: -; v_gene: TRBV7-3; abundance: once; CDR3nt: TGTGCCAGCAGCCCCGACGGGAAGGGAAACTATGGCTACACCTTC; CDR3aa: CASSPDGKGNYGYTF
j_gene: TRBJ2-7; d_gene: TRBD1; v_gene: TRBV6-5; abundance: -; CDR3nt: TGTGCCAGCAGCTTACAGGGGGCTTACGAGCAGTACTTC; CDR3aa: CASSLQGAYEQYF
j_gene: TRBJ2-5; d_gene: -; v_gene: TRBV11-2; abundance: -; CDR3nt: TGTGCCAGCAGCCATTGGTTGGGGGAAGAGACCCAGTACTTC; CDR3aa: CASSHWLGEETQYF
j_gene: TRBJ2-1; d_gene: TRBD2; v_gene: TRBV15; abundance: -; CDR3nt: TGTGCCACCGAATCTAGCGGGGGTCGGAGGAATGAGCAGTTCTTC; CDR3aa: CATESSGGRRNEQFF
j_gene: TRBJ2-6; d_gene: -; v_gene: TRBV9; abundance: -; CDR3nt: TGTGCCAGCAGGAACACGGGGGCCAACGTCCTGACTTTC; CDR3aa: CASRNTGANVLTF
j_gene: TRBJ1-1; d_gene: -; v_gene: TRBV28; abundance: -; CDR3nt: TGTGCCAGCAGTTTCCAGAAAAAGGCTTTCTTT; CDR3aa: CASSFQKKAFF
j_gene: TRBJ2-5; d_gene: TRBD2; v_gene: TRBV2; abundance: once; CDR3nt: TGTGCCAGCAGTGAATGGGGACTAGCGAGACAAGAGACCCAGTACTTC; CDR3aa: CASSEWGLARQETQYF
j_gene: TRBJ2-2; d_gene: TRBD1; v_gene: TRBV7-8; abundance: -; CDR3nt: TGTGCCAGCAGCTACATCCCCGGCGGACAGGGGAGCACCGGGGAGCTGTTTTTT; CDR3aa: CASSYIPGGQGSTGELFF
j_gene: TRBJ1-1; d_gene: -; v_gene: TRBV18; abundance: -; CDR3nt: TGTGCCAGCTCACCACCGGCTAGGGTCACTGAAGCTTTCTTT; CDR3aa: CASSPPARVTEAFF
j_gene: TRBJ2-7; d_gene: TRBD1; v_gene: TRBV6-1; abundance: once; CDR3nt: TGTGCCAGCAGTGTGACAGGGCCTCGCGAGCAGTACTTC; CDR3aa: CASSVTGPREQYF
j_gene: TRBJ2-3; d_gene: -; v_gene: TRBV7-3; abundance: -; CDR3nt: TGTGCCAGCAGCTCCCCCGGGGATACGCAGTATTTT; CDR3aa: CASSSPGDTQYF
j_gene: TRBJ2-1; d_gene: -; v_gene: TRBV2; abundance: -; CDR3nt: TGTGCCAGCAGTGATGGGGCAGGGCGGAATGAGCAGTTCTTC; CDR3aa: CASSDGAGRNEQFF
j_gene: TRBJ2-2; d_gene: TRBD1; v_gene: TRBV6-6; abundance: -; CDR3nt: TGTGCCAGCAGTTACACGGACAGGGCCACCGGGGAGCTGTTTTTT; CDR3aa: CASSYTDRATGELFF
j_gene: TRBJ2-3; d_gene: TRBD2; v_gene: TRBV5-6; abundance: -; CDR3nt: TGTGCCAGCAGCACCCCGGGACTAGCAGCTAGCACAGATACGCAGTATTTT; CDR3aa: CASSTPGLAASTDTQYF
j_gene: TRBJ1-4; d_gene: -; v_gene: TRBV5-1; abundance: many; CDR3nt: TGCGCCAGCAGCTTGGAGGTACGGGCCGGGTATGAAAAACTGTTTTTT; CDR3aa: CASSLEVRAGYEKLFF
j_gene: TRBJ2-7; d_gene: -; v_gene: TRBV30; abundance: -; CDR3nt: TGTGCCTGGAGTCCTGGGCCCTACGAGCAGTACTTC; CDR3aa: CAWSPGPYEQYF
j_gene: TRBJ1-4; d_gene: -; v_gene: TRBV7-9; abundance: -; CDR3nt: TGTGCCAGCAGCTTGGCGGGGACGAAGGAAAAACTGTTTTTT; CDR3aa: CASSLAGTKEKLFF
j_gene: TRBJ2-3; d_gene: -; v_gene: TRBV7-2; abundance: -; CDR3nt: TGTGCCAGCGGCCTGGCAGATACGCAGTATTTT; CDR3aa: CASGLADTQYF
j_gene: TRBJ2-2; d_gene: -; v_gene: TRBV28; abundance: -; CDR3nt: TGTGCCACCGCAACGAACACCGGGGAGCTGTTTTTT; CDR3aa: CATATNTGELFF
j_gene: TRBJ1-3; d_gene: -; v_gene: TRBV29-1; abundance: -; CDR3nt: TGCAGCGTTGGATGGGGGGGTGGAAACACCATATATTTT; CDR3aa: CSVGWGGGNTIYF
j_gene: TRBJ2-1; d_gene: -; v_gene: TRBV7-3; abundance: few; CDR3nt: TGTGCCAGCAGCTTAACGAGTAGCGCCGCCTACAATGAGCAGTTCTTC; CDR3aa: CASSLTSSAAYNEQFF
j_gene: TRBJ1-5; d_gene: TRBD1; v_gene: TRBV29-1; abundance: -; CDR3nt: TGCAGCGCACGACAGGGAGGAGAGCCCCAGCATTTT; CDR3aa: CSARQGGEPQHF
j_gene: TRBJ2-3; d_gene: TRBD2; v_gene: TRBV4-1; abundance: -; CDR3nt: TGCGCCAGCAGCCGCTCCCTAGCGGGAGTCTTGACGCAGTATTTT; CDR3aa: CASSRSLAGVLTQYF
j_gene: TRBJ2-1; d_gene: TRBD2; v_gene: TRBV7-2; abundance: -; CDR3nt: TGTGCCAGCAGTTTAGCGGGAGAGATTTGGAATGAGCAGTTCTTC; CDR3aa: CASSLAGEIWNEQFF
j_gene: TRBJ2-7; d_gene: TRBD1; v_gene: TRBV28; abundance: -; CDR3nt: TGTGCCAGCACCTCCGGGACAGTTACCTACGAGCAGTACTTC; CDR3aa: CASTSGTVTYEQYF
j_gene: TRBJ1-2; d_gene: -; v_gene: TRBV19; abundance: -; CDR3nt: TGTGCCAGTAGGGGGACCTATACTGGCGACTATGGCTACACCTTC; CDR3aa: CASRGTYTGDYGYTF
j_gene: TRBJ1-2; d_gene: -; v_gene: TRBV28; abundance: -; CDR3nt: TGTGCCAGCCGAGGGGGGTCTGGCTACACCTTC; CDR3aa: CASRGGSGYTF